Shown below are 20 T cell receptor beta chains from a single sample sequenced in a study of shared clonotypes between healthy human individuals. Assay used: immunoSEQ multiplex PCR; TCRdb lists only in-frame clones, some missing. The repertoire holds around 640,000 clones, 90% to 97% seen once, with roughly 0.1% in the top ten. CD8 cells classed as naive were CD45RO-negative and positively selected for CCR7, excluding terminally differentiated effector memory CD45RA+ cells. Sequenced: naive CD8+ T cells sorted from blood. The source of these receptors is a woman aged 30 to 39 in good health.

This chain joins TRBV10-3 and TRBJ2-7; maybe TRBD2 (6 bases). Germline V lookup: CDR1 ENHRY, CDR2 SYGVKD. There are 10 residues in the CDR3. Trimming stripped 10 bases from V and 6 bases from J, with 10 bases between. The CDR3 coding sequence is TGTGCCACCAGGGAGGTCGAGCAGTACTTC. Its protein product is CATREVEQYF.

The chain is built from TRBV12-5 and TRBJ2-2; D might be TRBD2 (5 bases). V was shortened by 9 bases and J by 6 bases, with 11 bases between the two germline ends. In germline, CDR1 is LGHNT, CDR2 FRNRAP. This CDR3 is built from 12 residues. The CDR3 loop is CASGIPPGELFF. CDR3 sequence (DNA): TGTGCTAGCGGGATTCCACCCGGGGAGCTGTTTTTT.

The V gene is TRBV14, the J gene TRBJ2-7; tentative D call: TRBD1 (6 bases). This CDR3 region has 14 residues. Germline V lookup: CDR1 SGHDN, CDR2 FVKESK. The V and J ends lost 0 bases and 3 bases respectively, with 9 bases between them. The CDR3 sequence is CASSQDRGLYEQYF. The CDR3 nucleotides read TGTGCCAGCAGCCAAGACAGGGGCCTCTACGAGCAGTACTTC.

The V and J genes are TRBV27 and TRBJ1-1; D might be TRBD1 (6 bases). Trimming removed 3 bases at V and 1 base at J, with 9 bases between. Looked up from germline, CDR1 is MNHEY and CDR2 is SMNVEV (reference sequence). This CDR3 region has 14 residues. CDR3 sequence: CASSFQGSNTEAFF. CDR3 coding DNA: TGTGCCAGCAGTTTCCAGGGGTCGAACACTGAAGCTTTCTTT.

The chain employs TRBV28 and TRBJ1-5, with 9 bases matching TRBD1. Germline V gene lookup returns CDR1 MDHEN and CDR2 SYDVKM. Trimming at V came to 5 bases and at J to 7 bases, leaving 6 bases not matched to a gene. This CDR3 comprises 14 residues. The CDR3 region has the DNA TGTGCCAGCAGTCCACAGGGGGCTGGACAGCCCCAGCATTTT. Translation: CASSPQGAGQPQHF.

In nucleotides, the CDR3 is TGTGCCAGCAGCTTGGGGTCTCGGACTGAAGCTTTCTTT. Amino acid sequence: CASSLGSRTEAFF. The J gene is TRBJ1-1, the V gene TRBV5-4, with unresolved D. Germline loops: CDR1 SGHNT, CDR2 YYREEE (reference sequence). This CDR3 spans 13 amino acids. The V end lost 0 bases, the J end lost 5 bases, and 8 bases lay between the germline ends.

The V and J genes are TRBV19 and TRBJ2-7; D perhaps matches TRBD2 (6 bases). This CDR3 comprises 15 residues. V lost 0 bases and J lost 2, with 11 bases in between. Per germline, CDR1 LNHDA and CDR2 SQIVND (reference sequence). CDR3 bases: TGTGCCAGTAGTATAGAGAGCGGGTATACCTACGAGCAGTACTTC. It encodes CASSIESGYTYEQYF.

This clone was observed once. The sample carries other DNA sequences with the same CDR3. V and J are TRBV27 and TRBJ2-2; unclear D gene. Germline CDR1 reads MNHEY; CDR2 reads SMNVEV (reference sequence). V gave up 6 bases and J gave up 8 bases, with 7 bases separating them. The CDR3 sequence is 11 residues long. CDR3 bases: TGTGCCAGCAGGAGAACTGGGGAGCTGTTTTTT. Translating it yields CASRRTGELFF.

The chain employs TRBV2 and TRBJ2-5; D is perhaps TRBD1 (6 bases). The end of the DNA aligns better with TRBJ2-7, so the J call may be wrong. Germline values: CDR1 SNHLY, CDR2 FYNNEI. This CDR3 is 15 amino acids long. The CDR3 DNA reads as TGTGCCAGCAGTGAGCAAAGTGACAGGCTCGACGAGCAGTACTTC. Its translation is CASSEQSDRLDEQYF.

This rearrangement joins TRBV19 to TRBJ2-1; D assignment may be TRBD1 or TRBD2 (5 bases each). The germline CDR1 and CDR2 sequences are LNHDA and SQIVND (reference sequence). This CDR3 comprises 12 residues. Trimming pared 4 bases from V and 13 bases from J, leaving 14 bases between. The CDR3 sequence: CASSTGLGVQFF. CDR3 in DNA: TGTGCCAGTAGTACAGGGCTGGGAGTTCAGTTCTTC. Full variable domain (missing parts from reference TRBV19 and TRBJ2-1): DGGITQSPKYLFRKEGQNVTLSCEQNLNHDAMYWYRQDPGQGLRLIYYSQIVNDFQKGDIAEGYSVSREKKESFPLTVTSAQKNPTAFYLCASSTGLGVQFFGPGTRLTVL.

The chain combines TRBV27 with TRBJ2-7, with a possible D match to TRBD1 (5 bases). Germline V gives CDR1 MNHEY, CDR2 SMNVEV (reference sequence). This CDR3 is built from 13 residues. The V end lost 5 bases, the J end lost 7 bases, and 15 bases lay between the germline ends. In nucleotides, the CDR3 is TGTGCCAGCAGTCCCTGGGGCCCTGGGGAGCAGTACTTC. Protein: CASSPWGPGEQYF.

V is TRBV4-1 and J is TRBJ1-4, with D perhaps matching TRBD1 (6 bases). V was clipped by 6 bases and J by 0 bases, with 17 bases between them. CDR3 length equals 17 residues. CDR1 is MGHRA, CDR2 YSYEKL, per germline. CDR3 region: CASRKGRGRPTNEKLFF. DNA of the CDR3: TGCGCCAGCAGGAAGGGGAGGGGGAGACCAACTAATGAAAAACTGTTTTTT.

The chain couples TRBV11-2 to TRBJ1-3; D might be TRBD1 (6 bases). The CDR3 has 17 residues. Germline assignment: CDR1 SGHAT and CDR2 FQNNGV. Trimming stripped 7 bases from V and 6 bases from J, with 25 bases between. Here the CDR3 DNA reads TGTGCCAGCAACCCGGGGGCGGTGACGGAACTTTTAAACACCATATATTTT. This encodes CASNPGAVTELLNTIYF.

V and J are TRBV28 and TRBJ2-7, with D uncertain. The CDR3 extends over 14 amino acids. V was trimmed by 5 bases and J by 2 bases, leaving 13 bases between them. CDR1 and CDR2 (germline): MDHEN, SYDVKM. CDR3 DNA: TGTGCCAGCAGTCAACTATCCATCACCTACGAGCAGTACTTC. Its protein product is CASSQLSITYEQYF.

The sample holds one count of this clone. V usage is TRBV7-9 and J usage is TRBJ1-4; 10 bases line up with TRBD1. This CDR3 region has 17 residues. The ends lost 2 bases at V and 5 bases at J; junction bases unmatched: 8. CDR1 and CDR2 (germline): SEHNR, FQNEAQ (reference sequence). CDR3 DNA sequence: TGTGCCAGCAGCTTATGGGGACAGGGGACAGTCAATGAAAAACTGTTTTTT. Protein sequence: CASSLWGQGTVNEKLFF.

The chain is built from TRBV9 and TRBJ2-2; a weak D match, TRBD2 (6 bases). CDR1 SGDLS and CDR2 YYNGEE come from the germline V gene. V was trimmed by 5 bases and J by 5 bases, leaving 22 bases between them. This CDR3 comprises 17 residues. The CDR3 DNA sequence: TGTGCCAGCAGTGCTTACCCGGAGGGTTGGAGGACCGGGGAGCTGTTTTTT. This encodes CASSAYPEGWRTGELFF.

The chain combines TRBV18 with TRBJ1-5, with a tentative D call TRBD1 (6 bases). V lost 3 bases and J 5 bases, leaving 17 bases between the germline ends. The CDR3 covers 16 residues. Germline assignment: CDR1 KGHSH and CDR2 LQKENI. In DNA, the CDR3 is TGTGCCAGCTCACCTAGTCAAGCAGGGGCGGATCAGCCCCAGCATTTT. It codes for CASSPSQAGADQPQHF.

V gene TRBV6-5 combines with J gene TRBJ1-1; unclear D gene. The ends were cut back, 0 bases at V and 6 bases at J, with 8 bases in the middle. Germline assignment: CDR1 MNHEY and CDR2 SVGAGI. The CDR3 loop spans 13 amino acids. Here the CDR3 DNA reads TGTGCCAGCAGTTACTCCACCGGTTCTGAAGCTTTCTTT. Residues: CASSYSTGSEAFF.

CDR3 sequence: CASSLITSPSHGYTF. The CDR3 nucleotides read TGTGCCAGCAGCTTGATAACCTCCCCCTCGCATGGCTACACCTTC. This sequence joins TRBV5-6 and TRBJ1-2; no firm D call. V gave up 1 base and J gave up 6 bases, with 16 bases separating them. Germline assignment: CDR1 SGHDT and CDR2 YYEEEE. The CDR3 loop spans 15 amino acids.

V usage is TRBV27 and J usage is TRBJ1-6; no firm D call. The germline V gene encodes CDR1 MNHEY and CDR2 SMNVEV (reference sequence). V was trimmed by 5 bases and J by 9 bases, leaving 11 bases between them. The CDR3 runs to 13 residues. CDR3 in DNA: TGTGCCAGCAGTGTTCCGTGGGGTTCACCCCTCCACTTT. Translation gives CASSVPWGSPLHF.